The sequence of this TCR beta chain was determined in a study of CD8 T cells in acute hepatitis C reinfection. Whole-study results and caveats: Follow-up repertoires were missing for chronically infected subjects. All groups preferentially used TRBV04 and TRBV06, which was not due to overrepresentation in the naive pool. Regardless of outcome, 10 to 15 public clonotypes appeared, one using V04-02/J02-02.

The data were produced by immunoSEQ multiplex PCR, yet TCRdb's version contains in-frame clones alone and is incomplete. Seen here are approximately 4,000 clones, roughly 40% observed once, and the top ten hold 8.5% to 10%. This CDR3 has 11 amino acids. In germline, CDR1 is MNHNS, CDR2 SASEGT. Trimming left V 5 bases short and J 9 bases short, with 8 bases between. Time point meaning: acute HCV infection, within 168 days of estimated infection date. No in vitro expansion preceded sequencing of these hepatitis C virus-specific cells, which were studied ex vivo. A positive HCV RNA or antibody test following a negative test within 24 weeks defined acute primary infection.

The input for sequencing was HCV NS3-1073 tetramer-sorted CD8+ T cells from PBMCs, taken during acute infection. V and J are TRBV6-1 and TRBJ2-1, with D uncertain. The TCR comes from a man younger than 40 with chronic hepatitis C. CDR3 bases: TGTGCCAGCAGTAATCCGGGTGAGCAGTTCTTC. Its protein is CASSNPGEQFF.